This entry is about one TCR beta chain. Antigen unknown. The data stem from a study of OX40 agonist ivuxolimab in advanced cancers. General study points: Averaging showed that CD8+ T cells had more expanded clones than CD4+ did.

The CDR3 is 13 residues long. Germline V gene lookup returns CDR1 SEHNR and CDR2 FQNEAQ (reference sequence). J was trimmed by 10 bases and V by 10 bases; bases with no gene match: 7. This table comes from immunoSEQ multiplex PCR, and its TCRdb copy is limited to in-frame clones, with some not included. The table lists fewer than 100,000 clones, approximately 80% of them singletons. The sampling schedule covered blood at baseline, cycle 4 day 1, and cycle 7 day 1. The chain combines TRBV7-9 with TRBJ2-3; 14 nucleotides match TRBD2. The receptor comes from an adult with an advanced solid tumor such as melanoma, head and neck, liver or kidney cancer. Source: CD4+ or CD8+ T cells sorted from blood, taken in a trial of the OX40 agonist ivuxolimab. The CDR3 DNA is TGTGCCACCCCGGGACTAGCGGGAGAACCGCAGTATTTT. Protein sequence: CATPGLAGEPQYF.